This paragraph reports one TCR beta chain. Libraries were prepared by immunoSEQ multiplex PCR; TCRdb keeps only in-frame clonotypes and omits some of them. The sample holds roughly 100,000 clones, over 85% seen once. CDR3 length: 14 residues. Per germline, CDR1 SGHDT and CDR2 YYEEEE. Deletions cut 3 bases from V and 2 bases from J, with 11 bases between. This entry is derived from a study of blood T cell repertoires in COVID-19. Material: peripheral blood. The gene calls are TRBV5-6 and TRBJ1-1; no reliable D call. The receptor was isolated from a woman aged 45 to 65 with COVID-19, enrolled during active disease. CDR3 DNA sequence: TGTGCCAGCAGCTCAGGAGGTACCAACACTGAAGCTTTCTTT. Its protein is CASSSGGTNTEAFF.